This T cell receptor beta chain was recovered during a study of cytomegalovirus exposure and HLA in healthy donors. As to this clone: Distinct nucleotide sequences in the sample also encode this CDR3.

A multiplex PCR was run with 60 Vbeta primers and 13 Jbeta primers. The method was immunoSEQ multiplex PCR; TCRdb's version includes in-frame clones alone and lacks a portion of them. The repertoire includes under 200,000 clones, roughly 81% of them detected once, and just over 2.5% sits in the top ten. Germline V lookup: CDR1 SGHRS, CDR2 YFSETQ. This CDR3 comprises 14 residues. Trimming shortened V by 4 bases and J by 1 base, and 11 bases separated the two germline ends. This rearrangement joins TRBV5-1 to TRBJ1-1, with D perhaps TRBD1 (6 bases). This clonotype was sampled from a man aged 30-40 years in good health and CMV-seropositive. The sample taken for sequencing was PBMCs. The CDR3 region has the DNA TGCGCCAGCAGCGCTGGACAGCCGAACACTGAAGCTTTCTTT. Its translation is CASSAGQPNTEAFF.